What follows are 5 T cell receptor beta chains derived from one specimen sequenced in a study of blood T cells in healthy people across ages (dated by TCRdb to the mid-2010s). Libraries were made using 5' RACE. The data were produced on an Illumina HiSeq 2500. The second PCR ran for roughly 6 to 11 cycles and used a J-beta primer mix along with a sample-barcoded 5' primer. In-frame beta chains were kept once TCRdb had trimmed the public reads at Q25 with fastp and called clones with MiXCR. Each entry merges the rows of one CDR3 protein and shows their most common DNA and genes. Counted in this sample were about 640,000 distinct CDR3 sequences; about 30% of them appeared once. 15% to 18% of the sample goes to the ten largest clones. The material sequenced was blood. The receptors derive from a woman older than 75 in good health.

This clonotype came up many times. CDR3 in DNA: TGTGCCAGCAGCCGAGCCGGGACAGACTATGGCTACACCTTC. This gives the protein CASSRAGTDYGYTF. The gene calls are TRBV7-9 and TRBJ1-2; TRBD1 aligns across 7 bases. The germline V gene encodes CDR1 SEHNR and CDR2 FQNEAQ (reference sequence). The CDR3 spans 14 residues. Losses at the gene ends were 5 bases for V and 3 bases for J; bases not matched to a gene: 6.

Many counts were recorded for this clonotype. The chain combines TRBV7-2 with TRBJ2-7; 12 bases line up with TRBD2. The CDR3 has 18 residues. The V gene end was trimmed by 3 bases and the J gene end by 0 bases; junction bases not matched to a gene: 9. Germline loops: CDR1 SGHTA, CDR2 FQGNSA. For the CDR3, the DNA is TGTGCCAGCAGCTTTCGAGGACTAGCGGGGACCACCTCCTACGAGCAGTACTTC. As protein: CASSFRGLAGTTSYEQYF. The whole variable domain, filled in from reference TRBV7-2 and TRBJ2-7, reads GAGVSQSPSNKVTEKGKDVELRCDPISGHTALYWYRQSLGQGLEFLIYFQGNSAPDKSGLPSDRFSAERTGGSVSTLTIQRTQQEDSAVYLCASSFRGLAGTTSYEQYFGPGTRLTVT.

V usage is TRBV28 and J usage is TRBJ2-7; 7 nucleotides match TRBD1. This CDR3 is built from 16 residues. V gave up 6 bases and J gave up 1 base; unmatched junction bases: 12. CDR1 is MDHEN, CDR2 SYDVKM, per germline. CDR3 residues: CASSPPTGRGSYEQYF. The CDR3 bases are TGTGCCAGCAGCCCCCCGACAGGGAGAGGGTCCTACGAGCAGTACTTC.

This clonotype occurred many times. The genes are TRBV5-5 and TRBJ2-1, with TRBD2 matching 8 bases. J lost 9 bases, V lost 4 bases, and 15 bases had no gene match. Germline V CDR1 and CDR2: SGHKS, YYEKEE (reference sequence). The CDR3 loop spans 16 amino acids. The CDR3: CASSRVGASGSVEQFF. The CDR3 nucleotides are TGTGCCAGCAGCCGGGTGGGGGCTAGCGGGTCGGTTGAGCAGTTCTTC.

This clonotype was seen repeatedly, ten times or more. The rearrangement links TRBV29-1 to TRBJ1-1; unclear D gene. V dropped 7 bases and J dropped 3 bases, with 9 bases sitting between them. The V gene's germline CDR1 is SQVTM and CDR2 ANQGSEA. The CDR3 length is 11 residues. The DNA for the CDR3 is TGCAGCGCCTCCTTTGACACTGAAGCTTTCTTT. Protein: CSASFDTEAFF. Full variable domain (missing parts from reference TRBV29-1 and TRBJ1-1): SAVISQKPSRDICQRGTSLTIQCQVDSQVTMMFWYRQQPGQSLTLIATANQGSEATYESGFVIDKFPISRPNLTFSTLTVSNMSPEDSSIYLCSASFDTEAFFGQGTRLTVV.